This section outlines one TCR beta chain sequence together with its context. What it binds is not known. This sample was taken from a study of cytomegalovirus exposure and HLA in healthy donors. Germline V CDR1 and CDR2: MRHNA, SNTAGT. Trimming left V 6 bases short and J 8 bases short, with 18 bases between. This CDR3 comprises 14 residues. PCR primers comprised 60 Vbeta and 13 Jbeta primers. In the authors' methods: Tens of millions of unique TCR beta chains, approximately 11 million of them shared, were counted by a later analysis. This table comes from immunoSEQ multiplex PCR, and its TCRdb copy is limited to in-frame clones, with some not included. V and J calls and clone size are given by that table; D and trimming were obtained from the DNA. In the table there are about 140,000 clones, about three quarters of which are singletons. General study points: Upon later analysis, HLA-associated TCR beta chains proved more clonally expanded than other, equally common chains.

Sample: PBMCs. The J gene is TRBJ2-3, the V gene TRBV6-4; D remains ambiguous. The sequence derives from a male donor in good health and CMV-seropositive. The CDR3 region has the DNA TGTGCCAGCAGCCCTGAAAGTAGTAGTGGTACGCAGTATTTT. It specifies CASSPESSSGTQYF.